Sequencing of this T cell receptor beta chain was carried out in a study of CD8 T cells in Susac syndrome. Deletions cut 1 base from V and 10 bases from J, with 13 bases between. This CDR3 region has 13 residues. RNA totalling about 0.5 to 1 ug underwent reverse transcription with random hexamers. The TCR beta CDR3 was amplified by immunoSEQ multiplex PCR across 54 Vbeta, 13 Jbeta. TCRdb analysed the immunoSEQ multiplex PCR reads with MiXCR anew, one entry per CDR3 protein. This sample has approximately 180,000 distinct CDR3 sequences, with approximately 94% found just once. The receptor was derived from a human donor with multiple sclerosis. The sequenced sample consisted of CD4+ T cells from PBMCs. V and J are TRBV12-3 or TRBV12-4 and TRBJ1-1; D is perhaps TRBD1 (5 bases). CDR3 in amino acids: CASSLDEGVRAFF. CDR3 nucleotide sequence: TGTGCCAGCAGTTTAGACGAAGGGGTCCGAGCTTTCTTT.